These 29 T cell receptor beta chains came from one sample sequenced in a study of cytomegalovirus exposure and HLA in healthy donors. The PCR had 60 Vbeta and 13 Jbeta primers. Sequencing used immunoSEQ multiplex PCR; TCRdb keeps in-frame clones, though not all of them. Among roughly 34,000 clones listed, roughly 80% were seen once. Material for sequencing was PBMCs. These receptors were obtained from a male donor in good health and CMV-seronegative.

The V and J genes are TRBV2 and TRBJ2-3, with D perhaps matching TRBD2 (5 bases). This CDR3 has 15 residues. V was trimmed by 7 bases and J by 5 bases, leaving 19 bases between them. CDR1 and CDR2 from the germline V gene are SNHLY and FYNNEI. DNA for the CDR3: TGTGCCAGCAAAGATGGGGTCCTTGAGGGAGATACGCAGTATTTT. Protein sequence: CASKDGVLEGDTQYF. The complete variable domain, with remaining parts taken from reference TRBV2 and TRBJ2-3, reads EPEVTQTPSHQVTQMGQEVILRCVPISNHLYFYWYRQILGQKVEFLVSFYNNEISEKSEIFDDQFSVERPDGSNFTLKIRSTKLEDSAMYFCASKDGVLEGDTQYFGPGTRLTVL.

The chain couples TRBV30 to TRBJ1-5, with a tentative D call TRBD1 (6 bases). The germline V gene has CDR1 GTSNPN and CDR2 SVGIG (reference sequence). The CDR3 totals 15 residues. Trimming cost V 0 bases and J 7 bases, with 16 bases left between them. Here the CDR3 reads CAWSVRGGARQPQHF. As DNA, the CDR3 is TGTGCCTGGAGTGTACGTGGGGGGGCTCGGCAGCCCCAGCATTTT. Supplemented by reference TRBV30 and TRBJ1-5, the full variable domain reads SQTIHQWPATLVQPVGSPLSLECTVEGTSNPNLYWYRQAAGRGLQLLFYSVGIGQISSEVPQNLSASRPQDRQFILSSKKLLLSDSGFYLCAWSVRGGARQPQHFGDGTRLSIL.

V and J are TRBV25-1 and TRBJ2-5; D is perhaps TRBD2 (5 bases). This CDR3 has 14 residues. Germline loops: CDR1 MGHDK, CDR2 SYGVNS. The germline V and J ends were trimmed by 5 bases and 2 bases, with 12 bases remaining between them. For the CDR3, the DNA is TGTGCCAGCAGTAAAAGCGGCGTTCAAGAGACCCAGTACTTC. Its translation is CASSKSGVQETQYF.

J is TRBJ1-1 and V is TRBV27; no reliable D call. V was cut by 0 bases and J by 5 bases, with 10 bases left in between. The CDR3 is made up of 14 amino acids. Germline CDR1 is MNHEY and CDR2 is SMNVEV (reference sequence). In DNA form, the CDR3 reads TGTGCCAGCAGTTTATCGAGACTGTCTACTGAAGCTTTCTTT. It is translated as CASSLSRLSTEAFF.

The V and J genes are TRBV5-1 and TRBJ2-2, with TRBD2 matching 8 bases. The CDR3 is made up of 15 amino acids. The germline V gene encodes CDR1 SGHRS and CDR2 YFSETQ. Trimming cost V 0 bases and J 6 bases; bases outside gene matches: 4. The CDR3 sequence: CASSLAAGGAGELFF. The CDR3 DNA follows: TGCGCCAGCAGCTTGGCCGCCGGGGGGGCCGGGGAGCTGTTTTTT.

This clone is labeled as medium-sized (0.01 to 0.1%). J is TRBJ2-2 and V is TRBV11-1; TRBD1 matches at 10 bases. V lost 5 bases and J lost 7; bases outside the gene matches: 10. Germline loops: CDR1 SGHAT, CDR2 FQDESV (reference sequence). This CDR3 is 16 amino acids long. CDR3 sequence reads: CASSPMTGGYDGELFF. CDR3 nucleotides: TGTGCCAGCAGCCCGATGACAGGGGGCTACGACGGGGAGCTGTTTTTT.

This chain uses TRBV2 with TRBJ2-7; D gene ambiguous. The CDR3 consists of 11 residues. V shed 4 bases and J shed 3 bases, with 4 bases lying between them. Germline V CDR1 and CDR2: SNHLY, FYNNEI. The CDR3 DNA is TGTGCCAGCAGTGCTGTCTACGAGCAGTACTTC. It codes for CASSAVYEQYF. The whole variable domain, filled in from reference TRBV2 and TRBJ2-7, reads EPEVTQTPSHQVTQMGQEVILRCVPISNHLYFYWYRQILGQKVEFLVSFYNNEISEKSEIFDDQFSVERPDGSNFTLKIRSTKLEDSAMYFCASSAVYEQYFGPGTRLTVT.

The rearrangement uses TRBV27 and TRBJ2-7, with 8 bases identical to TRBD2. Germline V gene data show CDR1 as MNHEY and CDR2 as SMNVEV (reference sequence). CDR3 length: 15 amino acids. V was pared by 6 bases and J by 2 bases, with 9 bases of the junction left unmatched. In nucleotides, the CDR3 is TGTGCCAGCAGACCAAGCGGGAGCCTTACCTACGAGCAGTACTTC. Translating it yields CASRPSGSLTYEQYF.

V and J are TRBV30 and TRBJ1-2; 7 bases are shared with TRBD1. Per germline, CDR1 GTSNPN and CDR2 SVGIG (reference sequence). The CDR3 has 11 residues. V dropped 3 bases and J dropped 7; count of bases not matched to a gene: 2. The CDR3 coding sequence is TGTGCCTGGAGCAAGGGGGCTGGCTACACCTTC. Translation gives CAWSKGAGYTF.

In this sample, this clone turned up a few times. This rearrangement joins TRBV4-2 to TRBJ2-2, with D maybe TRBD2 (5 bases). The germline CDR1 and CDR2 sequences are LGHNA and YNFKEQ. This CDR3 spans 15 amino acids. Trimming left V 7 bases short and J 2 bases short, with 14 bases between. The CDR3 bases are TGTGCCAGCACCAACTACGGGGTTAACACCGGGGAGCTGTTTTTT. This translates into CASTNYGVNTGELFF.

The rearrangement links TRBV5-4 to TRBJ2-1, with 8 bases that match TRBD2. The CDR3 totals 16 residues. Per germline, CDR1 SGHNT and CDR2 YYREEE (reference sequence). With V trimmed by 4 bases and J by 0 bases, 6 bases remained unmatched. CDR3 loop: CASSRLALSSYNEQFF. Here the CDR3 DNA reads TGTGCCAGCAGCCGACTAGCGCTGAGCTCCTACAATGAGCAGTTCTTC.

Note on this clone: Distinct nucleotide sequences in the sample also encode this CDR3. The rearrangement joins TRBV30 to TRBJ2-3, with D uncertain. The V gene lost 5 bases and the J gene lost 0 bases, with 12 bases spanning the gap. The CDR3 spans 14 residues. Germline CDR1 and CDR2: GTSNPN and SVGIG (reference sequence). CDR3: CAWPRGVSTDTQYF. In DNA form, the CDR3 reads TGTGCCTGGCCACGAGGTGTTAGCACAGATACGCAGTATTTT. Filled out from reference TRBV30 and TRBJ2-3, the complete variable domain reads SQTIHQWPATLVQPVGSPLSLECTVEGTSNPNLYWYRQAAGRGLQLLFYSVGIGQISSEVPQNLSASRPQDRQFILSSKKLLLSDSGFYLCAWPRGVSTDTQYFGPGTRLTVL.

A few counts support this clone. The chain uses TRBV4-1 and TRBJ2-7, with TRBD1 as a possible D gene (6 bases). CDR1 MGHRA and CDR2 YSYEKL come from the germline V gene. The germline V and J ends were trimmed by 4 bases and 0 bases, with 13 bases remaining between them. The CDR3 length is 15 residues. In DNA, the CDR3 is TGCGCCAGCAGCCGTTTTACAGGGAGCTCCTACGAGCAGTACTTC. It encodes CASSRFTGSSYEQYF.

This clone was seen once. CDR3 protein: CASSQGMGRGTEAFF. For the CDR3, the DNA is TGCGCCAGCAGCCAGGGGATGGGGAGGGGGACTGAAGCTTTCTTT. This chain links TRBV4-1 with TRBJ1-1; a weak D match, TRBD1 (6 bases). This CDR3 spans 15 amino acids. From germline, CDR1 is MGHRA and CDR2 YSYEKL. V was clipped by 3 bases and J by 5 bases, with 16 bases between them.

Turning to this clone: The junction and the germline gene differ at one end; a read error may be behind it. This chain uses TRBV7-7 with TRBJ2-5; D is possibly TRBD1 (6 bases). The CDR3 totals 13 residues. CDR1 is SSHAT and CDR2 is FNYEAQ in the germline V gene (reference sequence). As DNA, the CDR3 is TGTGCTAGCAGTTTAGACAGGCAAGAGACCCAGTACTTC. This codes for CASSLDRQETQYF.

V and J are TRBV15 and TRBJ2-1; 12 nucleotides agree with TRBD2. The CDR3 totals 14 residues. The germline V gene has CDR1 LNHNV and CDR2 YYDKDF (reference sequence). V shed 3 bases and J 9 bases; nucleotides not matched to a gene: 3. This CDR3 reads CATSRTSGGSEQFF. In DNA, the CDR3 is TGTGCCACCAGCAGGACTAGCGGGGGCAGTGAGCAGTTCTTC.

CDR3 DNA sequence: TGTGCCAGCAGCAGAAGGCGGCTACTGAGCTCCTACGAGCAGTACTTC. Translation: CASSRRRLLSSYEQYF. V is TRBV13 and J is TRBJ2-7; D gene ambiguous. CDR1 is PRHDT and CDR2 is FYEKMQ in the germline V gene (reference sequence). The CDR3 sequence is 16 residues long. Trimming removed 5 bases at V and 0 bases at J, with 17 bases between. Together with reference TRBV13 and TRBJ2-7, the CDR3 gives the full variable domain: AAGVIQSPRHLIKEKRETATLKCYPIPRHDTVYWYQQGPGQDPQFLISFYEKMQSDKGSIPDRFSAQQFSDYHSELNMSSLELGDSALYFCASSRRRLLSSYEQYFGPGTRLTVT.

CDR3 in amino acids: CASSLAGQTYEQYF. The CDR3, as DNA: TGTGCCAGCAGCTTGGCGGGACAGACCTACGAGCAGTACTTC. The rearrangement uses TRBV5-6 and TRBJ2-7; 7 bases match TRBD1. Germline V gene data show CDR1 as SGHDT and CDR2 as YYEEEE. Trimming took 0 bases from V and 2 from J; bases not matched to a gene: 2. This CDR3 contains 14 residues. Complete variable domain (other parts from reference TRBV5-6 and TRBJ2-7): DAGVTQSPTHLIKTRGQQVTLRCSPKSGHDTVSWYQQALGQGPQFIFQYYEEEERQRGNFPDRFSGHQFPNYSSELNVNALLLGDSALYLCASSLAGQTYEQYFGPGTRLTVT.

This chain links TRBV29-1 with TRBJ2-3, with TRBD1 identical over 9 bases. The CDR3 contains 16 residues. J gave up 4 bases and V 0 bases, and 8 bases lay outside the gene matches. The germline CDR1 and CDR2 sequences are SQVTM and ANQGSEA. The CDR3, as DNA: TGCAGCGTTGAAGATTGGGGACAGGGTAGGGCAGATACGCAGTATTTT. This codes for CSVEDWGQGRADTQYF.

The count of this clone is one. The chain combines TRBV5-1 with TRBJ2-5; TRBD2 matches at 12 bases. Trimming took 3 bases from V and 5 from J; bases not matched to a gene: 5. The CDR3 consists of 15 residues. CDR1 SGHRS and CDR2 YFSETQ come from the germline V gene. CDR3: CASSSSGGAEETQYF. The CDR3, as DNA: TGCGCCAGCAGCTCTAGCGGGGGGGCCGAGGAGACCCAGTACTTC. The complete variable domain, with remaining parts taken from reference TRBV5-1 and TRBJ2-5, reads KAGVTQTPRYLIKTRGQQVTLSCSPISGHRSVSWYQQTPGQGLQFLFEYFSETQRNKGNFPGRFSGRQFSNSRSEMNVSTLELGDSALYLCASSSSGGAEETQYFGPGTRLLVL.

This clone was found a few times. The CDR3 DNA is TGTGCCAGCAGTTTATTAGCTAACTATGGCTACACCTTC. Amino acid sequence: CASSLLANYGYTF. The chain links TRBV28 to TRBJ1-2; D is unclear. The germline gives CDR1 MDHEN, CDR2 SYDVKM. Trimming shortened V by 1 base and J by 0 bases, and 3 bases separated the two germline ends. The CDR3 sequence is 13 residues long.

This chain joins TRBV5-1 and TRBJ2-7, with a possible D match to TRBD2 (5 bases). The V gene lost 1 base and the J gene lost 3 bases, with 8 bases spanning the gap. Germline V gene lookup returns CDR1 SGHRS and CDR2 YFSETQ. The CDR3 has 13 amino acids. The CDR3 sequence: CASSLPSSYEQYF. For the CDR3, the DNA is TGCGCCAGCAGCTTGCCTAGCAGCTACGAGCAGTACTTC.

CDR3 amino acids: CASKTGPKFEAFF. As DNA, the CDR3 is TGTGCCAGCAAGACAGGTCCTAAGTTTGAAGCTTTCTTT. This chain joins TRBV2 and TRBJ1-1, with D perhaps TRBD1 (6 bases). Germline assignment: CDR1 SNHLY and CDR2 FYNNEI. V was clipped by 7 bases and J by 7 bases, with 16 bases between them. The CDR3 is 13 residues long.

J is TRBJ1-1 and V is TRBV2; no clear D. With 3 bases removed from V and 5 bases from J, the gap between germline ends came to 13 bases. Germline V CDR1 and CDR2: SNHLY, FYNNEI. CDR3 length: 14 amino acids. Here the CDR3 DNA reads TGTGCCAGCAGTGAGTCGGGTCGGCGGACTGAAGCTTTCTTT. This sequence encodes CASSESGRRTEAFF.

The V and J genes are TRBV28 and TRBJ1-5; a weak D match, TRBD1 (5 bases). Trimming cost V 8 bases and J 7 bases, with 24 bases left between them. Germline lookup yields CDR1 MDHEN and CDR2 SYDVKM. CDR3 length: 16 residues. CDR3: CASSPPGTPPVQPQHF. The CDR3 coding sequence is TGTGCCAGCTCCCCGCCCGGGACTCCCCCCGTCCAGCCCCAGCATTTT. Full variable domain (remainder filled in from reference TRBV28 and TRBJ1-5): DVKVTQSSRYLVKRTGEKVFLECVQDMDHENMFWYRQDPGLGLRLIYFSYDVKMKEKGDIPEGYSVSREKKERFSLILESASTNQTSMYLCASSPPGTPPVQPQHFGDGTRLSIL.

Only a few counts were recorded for this clone. This chain links TRBV29-1 with TRBJ2-3, with a tentative D call TRBD2 (5 bases). V was cut by 3 bases and J by 14 bases, with 12 bases left in between. The germline V gene encodes CDR1 SQVTM and CDR2 ANQGSEA. The CDR3 has 10 residues. CDR3 nucleotides: TGCAGCGTTGAGGGAGTCCAACTGTATTTT. It codes for CSVEGVQLYF.

In its sample, this clone was seen once. The V gene is TRBV30, the J gene TRBJ2-3, with unresolved D. The CDR3 runs to 13 residues. V lost 2 bases and J 5 bases, leaving 11 bases between the germline ends. Looked up from germline, CDR1 is GTSNPN and CDR2 is SVGIG (reference sequence). The CDR3 nucleotides are TGTGCCTGGAGTCCTCTAAGGAGAGATACGCAGTATTTT. Its translation is CAWSPLRRDTQYF.

This chain links TRBV10-3 with TRBJ1-2; 10 bases match TRBD1. The germline V gene has CDR1 ENHRY and CDR2 SYGVKD. The V and J ends lost 0 bases and 8 bases, in that order; junction bases with no gene match: 6. CDR3 length: 15 residues. Here the CDR3 reads CAISESNRDRGGYTF. In nucleotides, the CDR3 is TGTGCCATCAGTGAGTCCAACCGGGACAGGGGCGGCTACACCTTC.

In this sample, this clone turned up once. The V call is TRBV7-9, the J call TRBJ2-3; 12 nucleotides align to TRBD2. This CDR3 is built from 16 residues. V gave up 1 base and J gave up 5 bases; unmatched junction bases: 4. Germline CDR1 SEHNR, CDR2 FQNEAQ (reference sequence). The CDR3 nucleotides are TGTGCCAGCAGCTTAGAGGCTAGCGGGAGGGGAGATACGCAGTATTTT. Translation gives CASSLEASGRGDTQYF. Combining the CDR3 with reference TRBV7-9 and TRBJ2-3 gives the whole variable domain DTGVSQNPRHKITKRGQNVTFRCDPISEHNRLYWYRQTLGQGPEFLTYFQNEAQLEKSRLLSDRFSAERPKGSFSTLEIQRTEQGDSAMYLCASSLEASGRGDTQYFGPGTRLTVL.